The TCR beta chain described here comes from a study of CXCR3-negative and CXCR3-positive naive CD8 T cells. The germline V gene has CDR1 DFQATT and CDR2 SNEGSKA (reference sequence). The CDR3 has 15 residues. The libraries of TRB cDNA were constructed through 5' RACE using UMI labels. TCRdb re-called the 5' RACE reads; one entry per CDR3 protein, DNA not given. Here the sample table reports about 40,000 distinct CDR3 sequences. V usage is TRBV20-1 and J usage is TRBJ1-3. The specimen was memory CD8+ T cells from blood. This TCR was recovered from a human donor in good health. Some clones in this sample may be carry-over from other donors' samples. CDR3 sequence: CSARGATDSGNTIYF.